A single sample gave rise to the 32 T cell receptor beta chains below, sequenced in a study of control samples from healthy donors and cancer patients. The method was immunoSEQ multiplex PCR; TCRdb's version includes in-frame clones alone and lacks a portion of them. The data show 60,000 to 70,000 clones, roughly 85% seen once. The sequenced sample consisted of blood. The receptors were gathered from a man in his forties or fifties in good health.

V and J are TRBV4-3 and TRBJ2-5, with D maybe TRBD2 (6 bases). V was clipped by 4 bases and J by 5 bases, with 14 bases between them. The germline V gene has CDR1 LGHNA and CDR2 YSLEER. The CDR3 is made up of 14 amino acids. CDR3 nucleotides: TGCGCCAGCAGCCCCCGCGGGAAGCGGGAGACCCAGTACTTC. Residues: CASSPRGKRETQYF.

This chain uses TRBV7-9 with TRBJ1-6, with 7 bases identical to TRBD1. In germline, CDR1 is SEHNR, CDR2 FQNEAQ (reference sequence). With V trimmed by 5 bases and J by 6 bases, 4 bases remained unmatched. The length of the CDR3 is 14 residues. The CDR3 DNA reads TGTGCCAGCAGCCCCAGACAGGGTAATTCACCCCTCCACTTT. Residues: CASSPRQGNSPLHF.

The V gene is TRBV30, the J gene TRBJ1-2; no firm D call. Germline lookup yields CDR1 GTSNPN and CDR2 SVGIG (reference sequence). Trimming removed 0 bases from V and 0 bases from J, with 5 bases in between. The CDR3 sequence is 13 residues long. The CDR3 bases are TGTGCCTGGAGTGTTATTCCTAACTATGGCTACACCTTC. Amino acid sequence: CAWSVIPNYGYTF.

This rearrangement joins TRBV4-3 to TRBJ2-5; D not resolved. V lost 0 bases to trimming and J lost 1 base, with 6 bases between them. Germline values: CDR1 LGHNA, CDR2 YSLEER. This CDR3 is 14 amino acids long. The CDR3 bases are TGCGCCAGCAGCCAAGACGCTACCCAAGAGACCCAGTACTTC. Residues: CASSQDATQETQYF.

This clone was counted between two and nine times. The rearrangement uses TRBV27 and TRBJ2-1, with 10 bases aligning to TRBD2. The junction had 9 bases not matched to a gene; V was cut back by 6 bases and J by 1 base. The V gene's germline CDR1 is MNHEY and CDR2 SMNVEV (reference sequence). CDR3 size: 17 residues. CDR3: CASRMGLAGASYNEQFF. The DNA of the CDR3 is TGTGCCAGCAGAATGGGGCTAGCGGGGGCTTCCTACAATGAGCAGTTCTTC.

The gene calls are TRBV6-2 or TRBV6-3 and TRBJ2-5; D unclear. Germline V lookup: CDR1 MNHEY, CDR2 SVGEGT. Between the trimmed V and J ends, which lost 6 bases and 5 bases, there was a span of 10 bases. CDR3 size: 12 residues. The CDR3 DNA reads TGTGCCAGCAGCTTCGAGAGGGAGACCCAGTACTTC. Translated, it gives CASSFERETQYF.

The V call is TRBV5-3, the J call TRBJ1-1; D unresolved. TRBV5-3 is labeled an ORF, and its function is uncertain. Deletions cut 0 bases from V and 4 bases from J, with 10 bases between. This CDR3 contains 14 residues. This CDR3 reads CARSLGQFFTEAFF. The CDR3 coding sequence is TGTGCCAGAAGCTTGGGGCAGTTTTTCACTGAAGCTTTCTTT.

The rearrangement links TRBV4-1 to TRBJ2-1, with 12 bases lining up with TRBD2. CDR3 size: 19 residues. Germline CDR1 is MGHRA and CDR2 is YSYEKL. The J segment lost 0 bases and the V segment lost 0 bases, leaving 6 bases of the junction unmatched. CDR3 DNA sequence: TGCGCCAGCAGCCAAGAACTAGCGGGAGGCCCTAGCTCCTACAATGAGCAGTTCTTC. Translation gives CASSQELAGGPSSYNEQFF.

The chain recombines TRBV6-6 with TRBJ1-1, with 10 bases lining up with TRBD1. Trimming removed 5 bases from V and 4 bases from J; junction bases left unmatched: 7. The CDR3 has 15 amino acids. The V gene's germline CDR1 is MNHNY and CDR2 SVGAGI (reference sequence). CDR3 DNA sequence: TGTGCCAGCAGTGCGACAGGGGGCTGGGGCACTGAAGCTTTCTTT. Amino acids: CASSATGGWGTEAFF.

J is TRBJ1-1 and V is TRBV3-1 (or the pseudogene TRBV3-2), with D unresolved. The CDR3 is made up of 15 amino acids. Per germline, CDR1 LGHDT and CDR2 YNNKEL (reference sequence). V shed 1 base and J shed 0 bases, with 9 bases lying between them. The CDR3 bases are TGTGCCAGCAGCCAAGTATATGTAATGAACACTGAAGCTTTCTTT. Its translation is CASSQVYVMNTEAFF.

The V gene is TRBV9, the J gene TRBJ2-4; 9 bases match TRBD1. V was clipped by 4 bases and J by 3 bases; unmatched bases: 17. This CDR3 contains 19 residues. Germline V gives CDR1 SGDLS, CDR2 YYNGEE. CDR3 DNA: TGTGCCAGCAGCTCTCGACTCAATCCGGGACAGGGCGGCAAAAACATTCAGTACTTC. Translated, it gives CASSSRLNPGQGGKNIQYF.

J is TRBJ1-5 and V is TRBV6-2 or TRBV6-3, with D hard to call. The CDR3 covers 14 residues. The V gene lost 4 bases and the J gene lost 5 bases, with 12 bases spanning the gap. Germline CDR1 MNHEY, CDR2 SVGEGT. The CDR3 protein is CASSSSTAYQPQHF. In nucleotides, the CDR3 is TGTGCCAGCAGTTCATCCACAGCTTATCAGCCCCAGCATTTT.

The chain links TRBV9 to TRBJ2-3; the D call may be TRBD1 or TRBD2 (5 bases each). This CDR3 comprises 13 residues. CDR1 and CDR2 from the germline V gene are SGDLS and YYNGEE. The ends were cut back, 7 bases at V and 3 bases at J, with 12 bases in the middle. The CDR3 region is CASGGSRTDTQYF. The CDR3 coding sequence is TGTGCCAGCGGGGGAAGCAGGACAGATACGCAGTATTTT.

The CDR3 DNA is TGTGCCAGCACCTTTGGAGGGGAGGGTTCACCCCTCCACTTT. Its protein product is CASTFGGEGSPLHF. This rearrangement joins TRBV6-5 to TRBJ1-6, with D possibly matching TRBD1 (5 bases). This CDR3 spans 14 amino acids. V shed 7 bases and J shed 9 bases, with 16 bases lying between them. Germline CDR1 is MNHEY and CDR2 is SVGAGI.

The J gene is TRBJ2-7, the V gene TRBV1; the table's D call TRBD2 went unverified against the DNA. TRBV1 is reported as a pseudogene. The CDR3 totals 14 residues. The CDR3 region is CTSSQSPTSYEQYF. The CDR3 DNA sequence: TGCACCAGCAGCCAGTCGCCTACCTCCTACGAGCAGTACTTC.

V usage is TRBV18 and J usage is TRBJ2-1; D is ambiguous. Looked up from germline, CDR1 is KGHSH and CDR2 is LQKENI. The CDR3 extends over 15 amino acids. V shed 6 bases and J shed 0 bases, with 12 bases lying between them. The CDR3 protein is CASSPSIPSYNEQFF. The CDR3, as DNA: TGTGCCAGCTCCCCCTCGATCCCCTCCTACAATGAGCAGTTCTTC.

This clone was detected only once. The V gene is TRBV10-1, the J gene TRBJ1-5; D unclear. CDR1 and CDR2 (germline): WNHNN, SYGVQD (reference sequence). Trimming took off 0 bases at V and 2 bases at J, with 14 bases between the two ends. The length of the CDR3 is 17 residues. The CDR3 coding sequence is TGCGCCAGCAGTGAGTCTGGGGAAAAACCGGGCAATCAGCCCCAGCATTTT. This translates into CASSESGEKPGNQPQHF.

V and J are TRBV7-2 and TRBJ2-3; D gene ambiguous. Germline V CDR1 and CDR2: SGHTA, FQGNSA. V lost 0 bases and J lost 4, with 11 bases in between. The CDR3 loop spans 15 amino acids. CDR3 region: CASSLALGRSDTQYF. DNA for the CDR3: TGTGCCAGCAGCTTAGCGCTTGGCAGGTCAGATACGCAGTATTTT.

The chain links TRBV5-1 to TRBJ2-7, with TRBD1 identical over 8 bases. Germline CDR1 SGHRS, CDR2 YFSETQ. CDR3 length: 15 residues. V was clipped by 0 bases and J by 5 bases; unmatched bases: 7. The CDR3 bases are TGCGCCAGCAGCTTGGCCTTTGGACAGGGCGACGAGCAGTACTTC. Residues: CASSLAFGQGDEQYF.

V usage is TRBV6-5 and J usage is TRBJ2-1; D gene ambiguous. The CDR3 extends over 11 amino acids. CDR1 and CDR2 (germline): MNHEY, SVGAGI. Trimming pared 7 bases from V and 4 bases from J, leaving 5 bases between. The CDR3 here is CASTGYNEQFF. The CDR3, as DNA: TGTGCCAGCACCGGGTACAATGAGCAGTTCTTC.

This clone was detected a few times. The chain combines TRBV18 with TRBJ1-1; D remains ambiguous. CDR3 length: 14 residues. V lost 2 bases to trimming and J lost 0 bases, with 7 bases between them. CDR1 is KGHSH, CDR2 LQKENI, per germline. The chain's CDR3 is CASSPGIMNTEAFF. CDR3 in DNA: TGTGCCAGCTCACCAGGGATCATGAACACTGAAGCTTTCTTT.

This rearrangement joins TRBV20-1 to TRBJ2-7, with 15 bases fitting TRBD2. The CDR3 length is 15 residues. Looked up from germline, CDR1 is DFQATT and CDR2 is SNEGSKA (reference sequence). V gave up 3 bases and J gave up 4 bases; unmatched junction bases: 4. CDR3 residues: CSASPGTSGRYEQYF. The CDR3 region has the DNA TGCAGTGCTAGTCCCGGGACTAGCGGGAGGTACGAGCAGTACTTC.

The chain carries TRBV7-3 and TRBJ2-5, with 8 bases that match TRBD2. Trimming cost V 1 base and J 2 bases; bases outside gene matches: 3. Per the germline V gene, CDR1 is SGHTA and CDR2 is FQGTGA. The CDR3 is 15 residues long. The CDR3 protein is CASSLSGRRQETQYF. CDR3 nucleotide sequence: TGTGCCAGCAGCTTAAGCGGGAGGAGGCAAGAGACCCAGTACTTC.

V usage is TRBV30 and J usage is TRBJ1-4, with 7 bases identical to TRBD1. CDR3 size: 14 residues. The germline V gene encodes CDR1 GTSNPN and CDR2 SVGIG (reference sequence). V dropped 1 base and J dropped 5; count of bases not matched to a gene: 4. CDR3 coding DNA: TGTGCCTGGAGTGGCACAGGGGACAATGAAAAACTGTTTTTT. This codes for CAWSGTGDNEKLFF.

The gene calls are TRBV19 and TRBJ1-5, with D perhaps TRBD1 (5 bases). V was clipped by 1 base and J by 3 bases, with 13 bases between them. The CDR3 extends over 16 amino acids. The V gene's germline CDR1 is LNHDA and CDR2 SQIVND (reference sequence). CDR3 bases: TGTGCCAGTAGTATAGGTGGGGGGAGAGTCAATCAGCCCCAGCATTTT. It encodes CASSIGGGRVNQPQHF.

This chain joins TRBV10-3 and TRBJ2-5; TRBD1 might be the D (5 bases). Germline-derived CDR1 and CDR2 are ENHRY and SYGVKD. Deletions cut 5 bases from V and 5 bases from J, with 15 bases between. The CDR3 is made up of 14 amino acids. CDR3 bases: TGTGCCATCAGTCCTGCTGGGGCTCTCGAGACCCAGTACTTC. Protein sequence: CAISPAGALETQYF.

This chain connects TRBV20-1 to TRBJ1-6; D not certain. CDR3 length: 13 amino acids. V lost 3 bases and J 8 bases, leaving 11 bases between the germline ends. Looked up from germline, CDR1 is DFQATT and CDR2 is SNEGSKA (reference sequence). As DNA, the CDR3 is TGCAGTGCTAGTCGCCAACGGGATTCACCCCTCCACTTT. As protein: CSASRQRDSPLHF.

This chain uses TRBV6-2 or TRBV6-3 with TRBJ2-2; the match to TRBD2 covers 10 bases. V was clipped by 2 bases and J by 4 bases; unmatched bases: 1. CDR3 length: 15 residues. Per the germline V gene, CDR1 is MNHEY and CDR2 is SVGEGT. CDR3 coding DNA: TGTGCCAGCAGTTACAGCGGGGGGGCCACCGGGGAGCTGTTTTTT. This gives the protein CASSYSGGATGELFF.

This chain links TRBV28 with TRBJ1-3; D is ambiguous. V was pared by 5 bases and J by 0 bases, with 8 bases between. Germline CDR1 MDHEN, CDR2 SYDVKM. CDR3 length equals 14 residues. CDR3 residues: CASSLVSSGNTIYF. The DNA of the CDR3 is TGTGCCAGCAGTCTCGTGAGCTCTGGAAACACCATATATTTT.

The rearrangement joins TRBV4-3 to TRBJ1-2; 7 bases match TRBD1. Unmatched junction bases numbered 6, after V lost 3 bases and J lost 5 bases. Germline-derived CDR1 and CDR2 are LGHNA and YSLEER. The length of the CDR3 is 14 residues. CDR3 residues: CASSQIGGEYGYTF. The CDR3 DNA sequence: TGCGCCAGCAGCCAGATAGGGGGCGAATATGGCTACACCTTC.

V and J are TRBV6-2 or TRBV6-3 and TRBJ1-5; tentatively, D is TRBD1 (6 bases). Trimming pared 5 bases from V and 0 bases from J, leaving 17 bases between. The length of the CDR3 is 17 residues. Germline values: CDR1 MNHEY, CDR2 SVGEGT. Here the CDR3 DNA reads TGTGCCAGCAGTCAGAAAGCGACAGGCTATAGCAATCAGCCCCAGCATTTT. Its translation is CASSQKATGYSNQPQHF.

The chain employs TRBV7-2 and TRBJ2-7, with unresolved D. Germline V CDR1 and CDR2: SGHTA, FQGNSA. V lost 2 bases to trimming and J lost 4 bases, with 15 bases between them. The CDR3 spans 15 residues. The DNA for the CDR3 is TGTGCCAGCAGCTTAAGGTTAAGTTTTGGTTACGAGCAGTACTTC. Translated, it gives CASSLRLSFGYEQYF.